This T cell receptor (beta chain) was sequenced during a study of CD8 T cells in ankylosing spondylitis. Study outcomes and limitations: Within peripheral blood, clones linked to disease were CD8+ and relatively rare. There was a TCR beta motif, made of several highly homologous variants, that appeared characteristic of ankylosing spondylitis blood.

Quantitative 5'-RACE with molecular barcodes was used to make the TCR beta libraries. TCRdb re-called the 5' RACE reads with MiXCR, one entry per CDR3 protein. This sample has approximately 90,000 distinct CDR3 sequences, with about 8.6% found just once. This clonotype has at least ten counts. Antigen specificity is unknown. V was shortened by 0 bases and J by 4 bases, with 5 bases between the two germline ends. CDR1 is SGHRS and CDR2 is YFSETQ in the germline V gene. This CDR3 spans 12 amino acids. The rearrangement links TRBV5-1 to TRBJ2-7, with D unclear. This receptor was obtained from a male donor with ankylosing spondylitis or in good health (not recorded which). Sequences were obtained from blood, either unsorted or a sorted T cell fraction (not recorded which). The CDR3 sequence is CASSLEGYEQYF. The DNA of the CDR3 is TGCGCCAGCAGCTTGGAAGGTTACGAGCAGTACTTC.